This T cell receptor (beta chain) comes out of a study of T cell repertoires and HLA-DP antigens. Losses at the gene ends were 6 bases for V and 7 bases for J; bases not matched to a gene: 12. The CDR3 extends over 15 amino acids. The V gene's germline CDR1 is KGHSH and CDR2 LQKENI. Generated by immunoSEQ multiplex PCR, the TCRdb table keeps only in-frame clones and is missing some. The table shows 75,000 to 90,000 clones, with 86% occurring only once. This clone appeared a few times. The target antigen is unknown. The rearrangement uses TRBV18 and TRBJ2-4; 7 nucleotides match TRBD1. This receptor was obtained from a man in his forties or fifties in good health and CMV-seronegative. Source material: CD4+ T cells from PBMCs. CDR3 sequence (DNA): TGTGCCAGCTCGCCCCCGACAGGGCTTGGCAACATTCAGTACTTC. Translating gives CASSPPTGLGNIQYF.